Listed here is a single T cell receptor beta chain. Its antigen remains unknown. Method: immunoSEQ multiplex PCR; TCRdb's copy keeps in-frame clones and lacks some. Of about 210,000 clones detected, roughly 94% appear once; the ten largest clones hold 1.5% to 2%. These data belong to a study of T cell responses to AZD1222 COVID-19 vaccine. Notes on the study in general: In the spike-specific TCR repertoire, nearly half reportedly target unmutated variant regions.

The CDR3 length is 14 residues. CDR1 is SGDLS and CDR2 is YYNGEE in the germline V gene. The V and J ends lost 0 bases and 0 bases respectively, with 5 bases between them. The sample in question was peripheral blood, obtained 28 days after the second dose of the MenACWY control vaccine. The rearrangement links TRBV9 to TRBJ2-3; unclear D gene. The origin of this receptor is an adult who received the MenACWY meningococcal vaccine as a control. The CDR3 spells CASSVASSTDTQYF. CDR3 DNA: TGTGCCAGCAGCGTAGCGTCTAGCACAGATACGCAGTATTTT.